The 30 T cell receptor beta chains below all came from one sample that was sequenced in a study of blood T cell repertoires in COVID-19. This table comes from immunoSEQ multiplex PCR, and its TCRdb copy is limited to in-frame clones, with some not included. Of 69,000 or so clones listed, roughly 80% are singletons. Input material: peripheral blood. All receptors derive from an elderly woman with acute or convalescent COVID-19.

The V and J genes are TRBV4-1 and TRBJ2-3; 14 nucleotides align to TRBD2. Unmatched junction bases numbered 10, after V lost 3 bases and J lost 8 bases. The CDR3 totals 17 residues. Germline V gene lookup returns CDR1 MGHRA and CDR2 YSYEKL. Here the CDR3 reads CASSQEGLAGARGTQYF. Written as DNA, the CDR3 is TGCGCCAGCAGCCAGGAGGGACTAGCGGGGGCGAGGGGTACGCAGTATTTT.

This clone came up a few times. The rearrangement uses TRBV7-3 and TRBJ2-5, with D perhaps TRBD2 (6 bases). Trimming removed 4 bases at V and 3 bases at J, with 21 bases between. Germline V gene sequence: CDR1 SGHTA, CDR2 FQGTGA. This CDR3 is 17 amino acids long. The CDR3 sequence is CASSSLRFRGTEETQYF. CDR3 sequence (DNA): TGTGCCAGCAGCTCATTGCGATTCCGGGGGACCGAAGAGACCCAGTACTTC. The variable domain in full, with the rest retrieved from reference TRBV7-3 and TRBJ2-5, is GAGVSQTPSNKVTEKGKYVELRCDPISGHTALYWYRQSLGQGPEFLIYFQGTGAADDSGLPNDRFFAVRPEGSVSTLKIQRTERGDSAVYLCASSSLRFRGTEETQYFGPGTRLLVL.

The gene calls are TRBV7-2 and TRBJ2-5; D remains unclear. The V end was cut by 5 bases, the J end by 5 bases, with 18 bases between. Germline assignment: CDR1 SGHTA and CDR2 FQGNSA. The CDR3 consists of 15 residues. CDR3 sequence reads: CASSRVPLATETQYF. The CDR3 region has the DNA TGTGCCAGCAGCCGCGTGCCCTTAGCAACCGAGACCCAGTACTTC.

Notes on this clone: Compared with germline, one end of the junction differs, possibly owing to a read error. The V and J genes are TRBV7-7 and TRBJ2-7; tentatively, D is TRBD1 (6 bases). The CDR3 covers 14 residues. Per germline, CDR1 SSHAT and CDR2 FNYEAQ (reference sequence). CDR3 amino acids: CASSPGQTSYEQYF. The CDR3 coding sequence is TGTGCTAGCAGCCCCGGACAGACCTCCTACGAGCAGTACTTC.

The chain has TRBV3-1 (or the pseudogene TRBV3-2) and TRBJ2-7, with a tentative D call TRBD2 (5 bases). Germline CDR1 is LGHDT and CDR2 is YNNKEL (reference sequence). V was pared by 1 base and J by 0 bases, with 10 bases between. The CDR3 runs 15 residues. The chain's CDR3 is CASSQGLASSYEQYF. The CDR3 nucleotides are TGTGCCAGCAGCCAAGGGCTAGCCAGCTCCTACGAGCAGTACTTC.

In DNA form, the CDR3 reads TGTGCCTGGAGTTCCCCGGGAGGGGGAAGGACCGGGGAGCTGTTTTTT. Protein product: CAWSSPGGGRTGELFF. The rearrangement links TRBV30 to TRBJ2-2; the match to TRBD2 covers 8 bases. The CDR3 runs 16 residues. V gave up 2 bases and J gave up 5 bases; unmatched junction bases: 10. Germline V lookup: CDR1 GTSNPN, CDR2 SVGIG (reference sequence).

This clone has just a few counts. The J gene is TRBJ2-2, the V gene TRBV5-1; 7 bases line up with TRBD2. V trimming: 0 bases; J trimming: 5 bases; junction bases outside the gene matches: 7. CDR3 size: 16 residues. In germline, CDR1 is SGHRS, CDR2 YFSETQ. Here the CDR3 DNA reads TGCGCCAGCAGCTTGGAGGCGGGGGTATATACCGGGGAGCTGTTTTTT. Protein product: CASSLEAGVYTGELFF.

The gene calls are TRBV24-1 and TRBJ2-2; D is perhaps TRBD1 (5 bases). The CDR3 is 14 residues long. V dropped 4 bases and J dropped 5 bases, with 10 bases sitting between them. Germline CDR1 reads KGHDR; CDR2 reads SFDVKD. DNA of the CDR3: TGTGCCACCAGTGACTCACAGGAAACCGGGGAGCTGTTTTTT. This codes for CATSDSQETGELFF.

CDR3 nucleotide sequence: TGTGCCAGCAGCTCCAAATCCGGGCGGGGGGGCACAGATACGCAGTATTTT. This encodes CASSSKSGRGGTDTQYF. The gene calls are TRBV4-2 and TRBJ2-3, with 8 bases aligning to TRBD2. Trimming cost V 5 bases and J 1 base; bases outside gene matches: 11. The CDR3 runs to 17 residues. CDR1 is LGHNA, CDR2 YNFKEQ, per germline.

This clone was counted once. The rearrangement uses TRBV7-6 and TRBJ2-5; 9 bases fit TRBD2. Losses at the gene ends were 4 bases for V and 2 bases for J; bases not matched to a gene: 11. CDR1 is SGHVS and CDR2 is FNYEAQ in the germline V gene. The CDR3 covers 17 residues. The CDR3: CASSSSRGLAGQETQYF. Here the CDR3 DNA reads TGTGCCAGCAGCTCCTCCCGGGGGCTAGCGGGGCAAGAGACCCAGTACTTC.

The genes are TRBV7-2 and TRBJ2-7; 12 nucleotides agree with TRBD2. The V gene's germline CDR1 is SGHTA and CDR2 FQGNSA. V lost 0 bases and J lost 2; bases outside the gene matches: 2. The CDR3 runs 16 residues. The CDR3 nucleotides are TGTGCCAGCAGCTTAGCCCCTAGCGGGGGGGCCTACGAGCAGTACTTC. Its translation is CASSLAPSGGAYEQYF.

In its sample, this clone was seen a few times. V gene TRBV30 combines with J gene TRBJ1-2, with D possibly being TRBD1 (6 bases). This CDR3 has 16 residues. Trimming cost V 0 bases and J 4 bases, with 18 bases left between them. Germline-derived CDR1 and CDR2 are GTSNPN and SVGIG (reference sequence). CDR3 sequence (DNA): TGTGCCTGGAGTGTACAAGGGGGGGGAATTAGCTATGGCTACACCTTC. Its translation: CAWSVQGGGISYGYTF.

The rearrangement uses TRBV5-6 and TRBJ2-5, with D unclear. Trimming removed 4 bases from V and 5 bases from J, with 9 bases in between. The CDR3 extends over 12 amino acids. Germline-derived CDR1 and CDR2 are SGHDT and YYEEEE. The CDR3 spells CASSTRVETQYF. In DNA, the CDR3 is TGTGCCAGCAGCACCCGGGTGGAGACCCAGTACTTC.

The CDR3 spells CASSLSPRGQNTEAFF. The CDR3 nucleotides read TGTGCCAGCAGTTTATCTCCCCGGGGACAAAACACTGAAGCTTTCTTT. This chain uses TRBV27 with TRBJ1-1, with D possibly being TRBD1 (6 bases). Between the trimmed V and J ends, which lost 0 bases and 2 bases, there was a span of 13 bases. Germline CDR1 reads MNHEY; CDR2 reads SMNVEV (reference sequence). The CDR3 is 16 residues long.

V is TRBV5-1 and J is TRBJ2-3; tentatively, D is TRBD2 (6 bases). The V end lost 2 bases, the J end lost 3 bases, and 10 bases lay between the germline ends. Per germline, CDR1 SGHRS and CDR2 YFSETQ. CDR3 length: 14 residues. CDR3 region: CASSLGDWTDTQYF. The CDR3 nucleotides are TGCGCCAGCAGCTTAGGGGACTGGACAGATACGCAGTATTTT.

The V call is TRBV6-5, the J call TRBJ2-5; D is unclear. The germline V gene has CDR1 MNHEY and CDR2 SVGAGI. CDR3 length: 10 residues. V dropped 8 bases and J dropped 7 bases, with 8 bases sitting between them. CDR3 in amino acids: CASQTGTQYF. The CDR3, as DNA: TGTGCCAGCCAGACGGGGACCCAGTACTTC.

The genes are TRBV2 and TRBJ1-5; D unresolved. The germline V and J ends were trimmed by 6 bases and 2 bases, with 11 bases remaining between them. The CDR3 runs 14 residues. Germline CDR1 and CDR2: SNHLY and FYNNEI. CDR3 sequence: CASRDSLGNQPQHF. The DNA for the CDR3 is TGTGCCAGCAGGGACTCACTAGGCAATCAGCCCCAGCATTTT.

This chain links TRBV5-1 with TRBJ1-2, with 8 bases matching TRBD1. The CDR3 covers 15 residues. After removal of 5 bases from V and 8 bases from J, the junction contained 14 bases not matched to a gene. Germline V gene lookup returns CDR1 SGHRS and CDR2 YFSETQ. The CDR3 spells CASSDRGFGHFGYTF. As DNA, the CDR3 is TGCGCCAGCAGTGACAGGGGATTCGGGCACTTCGGCTACACCTTC.

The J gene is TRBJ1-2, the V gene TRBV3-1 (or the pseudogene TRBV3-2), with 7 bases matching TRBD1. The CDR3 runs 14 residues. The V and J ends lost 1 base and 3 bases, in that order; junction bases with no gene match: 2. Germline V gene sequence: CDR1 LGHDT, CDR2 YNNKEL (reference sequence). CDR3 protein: CASSQATGDYGYTF. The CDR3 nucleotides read TGTGCCAGCAGCCAAGCAACAGGGGACTATGGCTACACCTTC.

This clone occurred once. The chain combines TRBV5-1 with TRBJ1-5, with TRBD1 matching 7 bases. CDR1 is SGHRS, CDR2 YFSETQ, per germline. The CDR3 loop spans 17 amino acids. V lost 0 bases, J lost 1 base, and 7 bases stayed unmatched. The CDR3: CASSLGGGDWSNQPQHF. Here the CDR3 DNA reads TGCGCCAGCAGCTTGGGAGGGGGCGACTGGAGCAATCAGCCCCAGCATTTT. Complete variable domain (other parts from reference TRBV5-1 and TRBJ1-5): KAGVTQTPRYLIKTRGQQVTLSCSPISGHRSVSWYQQTPGQGLQFLFEYFSETQRNKGNFPGRFSGRQFSNSRSEMNVSTLELGDSALYLCASSLGGGDWSNQPQHFGDGTRLSIL.

The CDR3 DNA is TGTGCCAGCAGCTTAAGGGCACCCACTAGCGGAGCTAACCAAGAGACCCAGTACTTC. It yields the protein CASSLRAPTSGANQETQYF. J is TRBJ2-5 and V is TRBV7-9; the match to TRBD2 covers 8 bases. The CDR3 runs 19 residues. V lost 2 bases and J lost 0; bases outside the gene matches: 14. Germline assignment: CDR1 SEHNR and CDR2 FQNEAQ (reference sequence).

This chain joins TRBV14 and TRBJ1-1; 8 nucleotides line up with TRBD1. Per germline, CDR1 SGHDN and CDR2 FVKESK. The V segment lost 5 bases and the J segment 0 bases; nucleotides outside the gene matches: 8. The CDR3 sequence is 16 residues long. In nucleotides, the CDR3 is TGTGCCAGCAGCAAGACAGGGGCGAATTTGAACACTGAAGCTTTCTTT. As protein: CASSKTGANLNTEAFF.

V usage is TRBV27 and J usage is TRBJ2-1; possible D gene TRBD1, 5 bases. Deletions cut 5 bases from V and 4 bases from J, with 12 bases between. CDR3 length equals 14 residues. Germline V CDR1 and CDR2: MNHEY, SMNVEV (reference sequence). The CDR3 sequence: CASSPVDTYNEQFF. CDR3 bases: TGTGCCAGCAGTCCCGTGGACACTTACAATGAGCAGTTCTTC.

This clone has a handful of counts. The CDR3 protein is CASSRDRPRGYTF. In nucleotides, the CDR3 is TGTGCCAGCAGTAGGGACAGGCCCCGTGGCTACACCTTC. The V gene is TRBV12-3 or TRBV12-4, the J gene TRBJ1-2; 8 bases fit TRBD1. V lost 5 bases to trimming and J lost 7 bases; unmatched junction nucleotides: 6. CDR3 length: 13 amino acids.

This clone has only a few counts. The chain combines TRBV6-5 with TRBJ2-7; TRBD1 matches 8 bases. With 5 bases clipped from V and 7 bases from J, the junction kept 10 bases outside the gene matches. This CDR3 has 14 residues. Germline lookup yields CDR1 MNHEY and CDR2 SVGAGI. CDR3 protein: CASSNPTGVWEQYF. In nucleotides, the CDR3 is TGTGCCAGCAGTAACCCGACAGGGGTATGGGAGCAGTACTTC.

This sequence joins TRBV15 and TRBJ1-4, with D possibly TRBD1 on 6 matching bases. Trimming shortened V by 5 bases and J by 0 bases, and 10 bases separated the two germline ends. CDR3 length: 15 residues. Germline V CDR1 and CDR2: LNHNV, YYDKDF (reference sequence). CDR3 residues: CATSGRTATNEKLFF. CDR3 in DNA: TGTGCCACCAGCGGAAGGACAGCAACTAATGAAAAACTGTTTTTT.

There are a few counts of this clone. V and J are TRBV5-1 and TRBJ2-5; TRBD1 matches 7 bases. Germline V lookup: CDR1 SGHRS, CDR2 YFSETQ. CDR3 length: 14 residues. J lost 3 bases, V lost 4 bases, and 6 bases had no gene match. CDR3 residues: CASSLNTGEETQYF. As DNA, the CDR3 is TGCGCCAGCAGCCTTAATACAGGGGAAGAGACCCAGTACTTC.

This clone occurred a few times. Written as DNA, the CDR3 is TGCGCCAGCAGTGATCTGAGACAGGGTGGAACTGAAGCTTTCTTT. Translated, it gives CASSDLRQGGTEAFF. The chain carries TRBV10-2 and TRBJ1-1; 7 bases are shared with TRBD1. Germline V gives CDR1 WSHSY, CDR2 SAAADI. Trimming removed 3 bases from V and 5 bases from J; junction bases left unmatched: 9. The CDR3 contains 15 residues.

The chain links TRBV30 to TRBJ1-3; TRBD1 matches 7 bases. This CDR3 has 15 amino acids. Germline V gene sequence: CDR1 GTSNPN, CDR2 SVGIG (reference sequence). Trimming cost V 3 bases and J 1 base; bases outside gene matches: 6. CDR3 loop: CAWSADRVSGNTIYF. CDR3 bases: TGTGCCTGGAGCGCAGACAGGGTTTCTGGAAACACCATATATTTT.

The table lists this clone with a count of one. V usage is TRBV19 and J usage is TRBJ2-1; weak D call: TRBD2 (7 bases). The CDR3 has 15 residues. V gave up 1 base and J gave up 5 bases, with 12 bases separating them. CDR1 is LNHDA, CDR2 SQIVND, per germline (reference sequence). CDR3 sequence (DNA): TGTGCCAGTAGTATAGGCGGGGGCCTGGACAATGAGCAGTTCTTC. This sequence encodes CASSIGGGLDNEQFF.